This is a list of T cell receptor beta chains from one sample in a study of blood T cells in healthy people across ages. TCRdb reprocessed the 5' RACE reads via MiXCR and lists one record per CDR3 protein. The data contain about 1.4 million distinct CDR3 sequences, 55% to 75% of them seen just once; the ten biggest clones take up 6.7%. Input material: blood. These receptors all stem from a man aged 18 to 29 in good health. The CDR3 runs from the conserved cysteine through the conserved F or W. The D gene is left open where the match is weak. Part of the rows lack a size; the others show once, few, many or a class for expanded clones.

D gene,clone size,V gene,J gene,CDR3 DNA,CDR3 protein
NA,few,TRBV29-1,TRBJ2-3,TGCAGCGTTCAATGGGTCGGAGATAACACAGATACGCAGTATTTT,CSVQWVGDNTDTQYF
TRBD2,few,TRBV7-2,TRBJ2-5,TGTGCCAACAAGCGGGAGGAAGAAGAGACCCAGTACTTC,CANKREEEETQYF
TRBD1,few,TRBV20-1,TRBJ2-7,TGCAGTGCTAGAGATCGCCCTGGTCGACAGGGGTTATACTCCTACGAGCAGTACTTC,CSARDRPGRQGLYSYEQYF
TRBD1,NA,TRBV4-1,TRBJ1-1,TGCGCCAGCAGCCATCGGGACAGCTTCTCGAACACTGAAGCTTTCTTT,CASSHRDSFSNTEAFF
NA,NA,TRBV29-1,TRBJ2-2,TGCAGCGTGCGTGGGCAGGGTGCGGCCGGGGAGCTGTTTTTT,CSVRGQGAAGELFF
NA,NA,TRBV7-2,TRBJ1-1,TGTGCCAGCAGCCCACCTAGGGACGGCGGGACTGAAGCTTTCTTT,CASSPPRDGGTEAFF
NA,NA,TRBV15,TRBJ2-5,TGTGCCACCAGCAGAGATAGGGTAGGGTCGGAGACCCAGTACTTC,CATSRDRVGSETQYF
TRBD2,NA,TRBV6-5,TRBJ2-5,TGTGCCAGCAGTTCGGGACTAGCGGGAGCCCAAGAGACCCAGTACTTC,CASSSGLAGAQETQYF
TRBD1,few,TRBV4-1,TRBJ1-4,TGCGCCAGCAGCCAACCTTTCAGGGGGAGTAATGAAAAACTGTTTTTT,CASSQPFRGSNEKLFF
NA,NA,TRBV11-2,TRBJ1-2,TGTGCCAGCAGCTGGAGGAGTGGCTACACCTTC,CASSWRSGYTF
NA,few,TRBV11-2,TRBJ2-1,TGTGCCAGCAGCTTAGGCTTTACGGGTGAGCAGTTCTTC,CASSLGFTGEQFF
NA,NA,TRBV2,TRBJ2-5,TGTGCCAGCAGCGCTTGGCCACAAGAGACCCAGTACTTC,CASSAWPQETQYF
NA,few,TRBV4-1,TRBJ2-4,TGCGCCAGCAGCCCCGAAGGGGCGGGGCCGAACATTCAGTACTTC,CASSPEGAGPNIQYF
NA,NA,TRBV28,TRBJ2-7,TGTGCCACTCGAAGGGTGGTGCCCCCCGACGAGCAGTACTTC,CATRRVVPPDEQYF
NA,NA,TRBV6-5,TRBJ2-5,TGTGCCAGCATGGTAGACCCTCCTCGGGGCGAGACCCAGTACTTC,CASMVDPPRGETQYF
NA,NA,TRBV6-5,TRBJ1-1,TGTGCCAGCAGTTACCTCGACCGAACTGAAGCTTTCTTT,CASSYLDRTEAFF
NA,NA,TRBV5-1,TRBJ2-1,TGCGCCAGCAGCTCTGGTCAAAGAGATACGTTCTTC,CASSSGQRDTFF
TRBD1,NA,TRBV28,TRBJ1-1,TGTGCCAGCGCGTCACTCGAGGGGGCCTTCACTGAAGCTTTCTTT,CASASLEGAFTEAFF
NA,NA,TRBV5-1,TRBJ2-1,TGCGCCAGCAGCCCGATATCCGGGACTCCGGGCCCCTTATCGCAGTTCTTC,CASSPISGTPGPLSQFF
NA,NA,TRBV29-1,TRBJ1-1,TGCAGCGTTGGCGGTTCCGGGCAGGTCGGCACTGAAGCTTTCTTT,CSVGGSGQVGTEAFF
NA,few,TRBV4-2,TRBJ1-2,TGTGCCAGCAGCCAAGATTCTAAGGGACCGATCTATGGCTACACCTTC,CASSQDSKGPIYGYTF
NA,NA,TRBV10-3,TRBJ1-3,TGTGCCATCGGCCACGCGGTGGGGTCGGGAAACACCATATATTTT,CAIGHAVGSGNTIYF
NA,few,TRBV29-1,TRBJ2-1,TGCAGCGCCCCCAATGATGCCGCCTACAATGAGCAGTTCTTC,CSAPNDAAYNEQFF
TRBD1,NA,TRBV5-6,TRBJ2-7,TGTGCCAGCAGCAAAGGGACAGGAGTAACCCTTTACGAGCAGTACTTC,CASSKGTGVTLYEQYF
NA,NA,TRBV12-3/TRBV12-4,TRBJ1-5,TGTGCCAGCAGTGAGCCCGGGACTGAAATTCAGCCCCAGCATTTT,CASSEPGTEIQPQHF
TRBD2,once,TRBV20-1,TRBJ2-2,TGCAGTGCTAGAGATTGGGCTAGCGGGGGGGCGGACACCGGGGAGCTGTTTTTT,CSARDWASGGADTGELFF
TRBD1,NA,TRBV24-1,TRBJ1-5,TGTGCCACCAGTAGCAAGGGACAGGGAAATCAGCCCCAGCATTTT,CATSSKGQGNQPQHF
TRBD1,once,TRBV2,TRBJ2-3,TGTGCCAGCACCCGGACAGGGGCCCTCACAGATACGCAGTATTTT,CASTRTGALTDTQYF
TRBD1,few,TRBV29-1,TRBJ2-2,TGCAGCGTTGAAGTTGTAGGGGGCCCAAGGGCCGGGGAGCTGTTTTTT,CSVEVVGGPRAGELFF
TRBD2,NA,TRBV4-2,TRBJ2-4,TGTGCCTGCAGCCAAGCACTCGGACTAGCGGTTTCCGTAGCCAAAAACATTCAGTACTTC,CACSQALGLAVSVAKNIQYF
NA,NA,TRBV27,TRBJ2-3,TGTGCCAGCAGTTTATTAGGGCGAATAGATACGCAGTATTTT,CASSLLGRIDTQYF
NA,NA,TRBV6-1,TRBJ2-1,TGTGCCAGCAGTGAAATGCAGTCTGATGAGCAGTTCTTC,CASSEMQSDEQFF
NA,few,TRBV12-3/TRBV12-4,TRBJ2-1,TGTGCCAGCAGTTATAGTTTTTCTCCCGACGAGCAGTTCTTC,CASSYSFSPDEQFF
NA,few,TRBV29-1,TRBJ2-3,TGCAGCTCCAGGGGGGGACCCACAGATACGCAGTATTTT,CSSRGGPTDTQYF
NA,NA,TRBV24-1,TRBJ2-5,TGTGCCACCAGTAATCGTAGGGAAGAGACCCAGTACTTC,CATSNRREETQYF
NA,few,TRBV4-2,TRBJ2-7,TGTGCCAGCAGCCAATCACCTACCTTAGGAGAGCAGTACTTC,CASSQSPTLGEQYF
TRBD2,NA,TRBV7-9,TRBJ2-5,TGTGCCAGCAGCCTTATAGCGGGAAAAGGGGGTGAGCAGTACTTC,CASSLIAGKGGEQYF
NA,NA,TRBV6-5,TRBJ1-2,TGTGCCAGCAGTTACGGGACGGAGAGTAACTATGGCTACACCTTC,CASSYGTESNYGYTF
NA,once,TRBV6-5,TRBJ2-2,TGTGCCAGCACCGAACTGCCAGGGGTCACCGGGGAGCTGTTTTTT,CASTELPGVTGELFF
NA,NA,TRBV19,TRBJ1-2,TGTGCCACGGAAACACGGGGGTCCTATGGCTACACCTTC,CATETRGSYGYTF
TRBD2,NA,TRBV20-1,TRBJ2-5,TGCAGTGCTAGCAGGAGGGCTAGCGGGGGCGGGGGGCAAGAGACCCAGTACTTC,CSASRRASGGGGQETQYF
NA,NA,TRBV2,TRBJ1-6,TGTGCCAGCACCGGGACCCGGGTGGGTAATTCACCCCTCCACTTT,CASTGTRVGNSPLHF
NA,NA,TRBV15,TRBJ2-5,TGCGCCACCAGTTCCCAGCAAGAGACCCAGTACTTC,CATSSQQETQYF
NA,NA,TRBV15,TRBJ1-5,TGTGCCACCAGCAGAATGGGGTCGGCCCAGCATTTT,CATSRMGSAQHF
NA,NA,TRBV5-4,TRBJ2-1,TGTGCCAGCAGTCTATCCACTAGCAGATCTTACAATGAGCAGTTCTTC,CASSLSTSRSYNEQFF
NA,NA,TRBV28,TRBJ1-2,TGTGCCAGCAGTTTTATGAGAGGACGCTATGGCTACACCTTC,CASSFMRGRYGYTF